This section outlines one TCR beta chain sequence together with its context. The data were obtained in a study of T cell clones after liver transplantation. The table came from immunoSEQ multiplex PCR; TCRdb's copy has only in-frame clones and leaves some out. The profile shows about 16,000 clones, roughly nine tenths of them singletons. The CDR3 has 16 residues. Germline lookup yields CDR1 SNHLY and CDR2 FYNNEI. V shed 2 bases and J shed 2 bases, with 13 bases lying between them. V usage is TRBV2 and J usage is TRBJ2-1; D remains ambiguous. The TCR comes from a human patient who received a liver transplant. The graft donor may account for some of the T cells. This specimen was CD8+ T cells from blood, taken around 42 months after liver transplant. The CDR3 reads CASSELAKPPYNEQFF. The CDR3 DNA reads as TGTGCCAGCAGTGAATTGGCAAAGCCCCCCTACAATGAGCAGTTCTTC.